These 15 T cell receptor beta chains were all obtained from the same sample, sequenced in a study of Graves' ophthalmopathy and Graves' hyperthyroidism. As the template, RNA transcripts were used to amplify TCR beta CDR3 regions. The workflow started with a first-round RT-PCR run with HTBI primers and then moved on to a second-round multiplex PCR. TCRdb ran MiXCR on the multiplex PCR reads and lists one entry per CDR3 protein. The sample has around 590,000 distinct CDR3 sequences, under 45% seen once. The sample taken for sequencing was peripheral blood or thyroid tissue (not recorded which). The receptors were sampled from an adult man with Graves' hyperthyroidism.

This clonotype has only a few counts. This rearrangement joins TRBV7-9 to TRBJ2-3; 10 bases align to TRBD1. The CDR3 runs to 16 residues. Per the germline V gene, CDR1 is SEHNR and CDR2 is FQNEAQ (reference sequence). Trimming removed 5 bases from V and 2 bases from J; junction bases left unmatched: 7. CDR3 coding DNA: TGTGCCAGCAGCCCGGGGACAGGGGCGCACACAGATACGCAGTATTTT. Translation gives CASSPGTGAHTDTQYF.

For the CDR3, the DNA is TGTGCCAGCAGTTTACGAAGGGGCCCGAGCGGGAGTAGCTACGAGCAGTACTTC. It codes for CASSLRRGPSGSSYEQYF. The chain combines TRBV12-3 or TRBV12-4 with TRBJ2-7; 8 nucleotides line up with TRBD2. Trimming at V came to 2 bases and at J to 3 bases, leaving 15 bases not matched to a gene. The CDR3 loop spans 18 amino acids.

This chain joins TRBV15 and TRBJ2-3; the match to TRBD1 covers 7 bases. The CDR3 runs to 15 residues. Germline CDR1 reads LNHNV; CDR2 reads YYDKDF (reference sequence). With 3 bases clipped from V and 0 bases from J, the junction kept 3 bases outside the gene matches. DNA of the CDR3: TGTGCCACCAGCAGGGGGACAGCCAGCACAGATACGCAGTATTTT. It is translated as CATSRGTASTDTQYF. The whole variable domain, filled in from reference TRBV15 and TRBJ2-3, reads DAMVIQNPRYQVTQFGKPVTLSCSQTLNHNVMYWYQQKSSQAPKLLFHYYDKDFNNEADTPDNFQSRRPNTSFCFLDIRSPGLGDTAMYLCATSRGTASTDTQYFGPGTRLTVL.

In the case of this clonotype: Its ends do not fully match the called genes, so a read error is possible. The rearrangement uses TRBV29-1 and TRBJ2-5, with TRBD2 as a possible D gene (5 bases). The CDR3 runs 9 residues. Germline CDR1 is SQVTM and CDR2 is ANQGSEA. Written as DNA, the CDR3 is TGCAGCGGCCAGTACGGGATGGAGTTC. It codes for CSGQYGMEF.

The sample holds one count of this clonotype. A much larger clone differs from this one at a single base, so this may be a read error. The chain has TRBV6-5 and TRBJ1-6, with D possibly being TRBD1 (5 bases). CDR1 and CDR2 from the germline V gene are MNHEY and SVGAGI. V lost 7 bases to trimming and J lost 8 bases, with 18 bases between them. The CDR3 spans 15 residues. The CDR3 DNA is TGTGCCAGCAAATCGGACAAGGGGTGGGATTCACCCCTCCACTTT. Protein product: CASKSDKGWDSPLHF.

The sample holds many counts of this clonotype. The gene calls are TRBV14 and TRBJ2-7; D remains ambiguous. Trimming stripped 0 bases from V and 4 bases from J, with 4 bases between. The CDR3 has 12 residues. Germline lookup yields CDR1 SGHDN and CDR2 FVKESK. The CDR3 protein is CASSQDWYEQYF. In nucleotides, the CDR3 is TGTGCCAGCAGCCAAGACTGGTACGAGCAGTACTTC.

The table lists this clonotype with many counts. The rearrangement uses TRBV7-9 and TRBJ2-2, with 8 bases lining up with TRBD2. This CDR3 is 15 amino acids long. Germline loops: CDR1 SEHNR, CDR2 FQNEAQ (reference sequence). Unmatched junction bases numbered 5, after V lost 0 bases and J lost 8 bases. The CDR3 reads CASSLARLALGELFF. The CDR3 DNA reads as TGTGCCAGCAGCTTAGCCCGACTAGCGCTAGGGGAGCTGTTTTTT.

The chain is built from TRBV27 and TRBJ2-7, with D tentatively TRBD1 (6 bases). The CDR3 covers 13 residues. The V end lost 5 bases, the J end lost 2 bases, and 10 bases lay between the germline ends. The V gene's germline CDR1 is MNHEY and CDR2 SMNVEV (reference sequence). CDR3 residues: CASSHRVAYEQYF. In DNA, the CDR3 is TGTGCCAGCAGTCACAGGGTCGCCTACGAGCAGTACTTC.

This clonotype has a handful of counts. This may come from a read error, since a much larger clone is one base off. This rearrangement joins TRBV7-6 to TRBJ2-7, with D hard to call. Germline V CDR1 and CDR2: SGHVS, FNYEAQ. This CDR3 has 13 residues. The CDR3 sequence is CASSLTNTYEQHF. The CDR3 bases are TGTGCCAGCAGCTTAACAAACACCTACGAGCAGCACTTC.

Ten or more counts support this clonotype. CDR3 nucleotide sequence: TGTGCCAGCAGGCGGGACAGGGGTACCTACGAGCAGTACTTC. Its translation is CASRRDRGTYEQYF. The J gene is TRBJ2-7, the V gene TRBV6-5; 10 bases map to TRBD1. CDR1 and CDR2 from the germline V gene are MNHEY and SVGAGI. The CDR3 length is 14 residues. V lost 6 bases to trimming and J lost 2 bases; unmatched junction nucleotides: 4.

Only one count was recorded for this clonotype. Since a much larger clone is just one base distant, this may be a read error. V gene TRBV5-6 combines with J gene TRBJ1-6, with unresolved D. The CDR3 loop spans 10 amino acids. Germline assignment: CDR1 SGHDT and CDR2 YYEEEE. The DNA of the CDR3 is TGTGCCAGCAGCTTGGGCCCCCCCCACTTT. Protein: CASSLGPPHF.

This clonotype was observed at least ten times. The V call is TRBV7-6, the J call TRBJ1-1; TRBD1 agrees at 7 bases. V lost 5 bases, J lost 4 bases, and 7 bases stayed unmatched. There are 14 residues in the CDR3. The germline gives CDR1 SGHVS, CDR2 FNYEAQ. The CDR3 nucleotides read TGTGCCAGCAGCCAGACAGGGATGTCCACTGAAGCTTTCTTT. Amino acid sequence: CASSQTGMSTEAFF.

At least ten counts were recorded for this clonotype. CDR3 loop: CASSSGTMQETQYF. In DNA form, the CDR3 reads TGTGCCAGCAGTTCCGGGACGATGCAAGAGACCCAGTACTTC. The chain joins TRBV28 to TRBJ2-5; D tentatively reads TRBD1 or TRBD2 (5 bases each). The V end lost 4 bases, the J end lost 2 bases, and 11 bases lay between the germline ends. CDR3 length equals 14 residues. CDR1 and CDR2 from the germline V gene are MDHEN and SYDVKM.

For this clonotype: The conserved phenylalanine or tryptophan is not found at the CDR3 terminus, so this likely reflects a read error. The DNA is left out, because the CDR3 cannot be placed on it with certainty; the CDR3 is given as TCRdb lists it. The rearrangement uses TRBV29-1 and TRBJ1-1. The CDR3 region is 8 residues in length, termini included. Germline V gene lookup returns CDR1 SQVTM and CDR2 ANQGSEA. CDR3 amino acids: CSVEDQRA.

This clonotype was seen ten or more times. This CDR3 is CSVKLNGNTIYF. The CDR3 DNA reads as TGCAGCGTTAAACTCAACGGAAACACCATATATTTT. The V and J genes are TRBV29-1 and TRBJ1-3; D not resolved. The CDR3 runs to 12 residues. From germline, CDR1 is SQVTM and CDR2 ANQGSEA. V lost 5 bases and J 4 bases, leaving 9 bases between the germline ends.